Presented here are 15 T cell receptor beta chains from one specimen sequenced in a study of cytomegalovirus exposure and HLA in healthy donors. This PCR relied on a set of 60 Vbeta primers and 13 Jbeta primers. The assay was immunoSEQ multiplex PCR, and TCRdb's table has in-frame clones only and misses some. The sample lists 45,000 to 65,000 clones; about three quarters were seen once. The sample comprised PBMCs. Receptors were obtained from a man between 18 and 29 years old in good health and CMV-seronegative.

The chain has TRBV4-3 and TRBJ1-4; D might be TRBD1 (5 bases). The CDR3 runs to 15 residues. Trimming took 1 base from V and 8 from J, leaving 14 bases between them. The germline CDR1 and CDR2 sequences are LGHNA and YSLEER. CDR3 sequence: CASSQAWGGREKLFF. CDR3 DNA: TGCGCCAGCAGCCAAGCTTGGGGGGGTAGGGAAAAACTGTTTTTT.

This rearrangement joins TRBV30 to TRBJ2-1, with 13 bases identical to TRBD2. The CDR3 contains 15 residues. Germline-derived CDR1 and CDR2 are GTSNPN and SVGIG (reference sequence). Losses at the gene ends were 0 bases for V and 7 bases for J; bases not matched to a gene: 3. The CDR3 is CAWSVGTSGMNEQFF. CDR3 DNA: TGTGCCTGGAGTGTTGGGACTAGCGGGATGAATGAGCAGTTCTTC.

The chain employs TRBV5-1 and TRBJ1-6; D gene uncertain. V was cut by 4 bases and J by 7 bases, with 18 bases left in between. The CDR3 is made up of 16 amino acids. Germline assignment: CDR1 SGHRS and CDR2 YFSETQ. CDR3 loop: CASSLWLAGENSPLHF. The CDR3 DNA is TGCGCCAGCAGCCTCTGGTTGGCAGGTGAGAATTCACCCCTCCACTTT.

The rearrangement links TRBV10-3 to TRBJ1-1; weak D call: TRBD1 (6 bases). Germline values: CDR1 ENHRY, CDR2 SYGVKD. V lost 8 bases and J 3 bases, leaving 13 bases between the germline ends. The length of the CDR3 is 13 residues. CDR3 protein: CAIGKYRDTEAFF. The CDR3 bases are TGTGCCATCGGGAAGTACAGGGACACTGAAGCTTTCTTT.

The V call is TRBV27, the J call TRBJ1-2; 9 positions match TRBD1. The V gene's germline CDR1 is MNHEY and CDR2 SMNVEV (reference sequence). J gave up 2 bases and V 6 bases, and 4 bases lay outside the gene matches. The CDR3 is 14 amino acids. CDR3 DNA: TGTGCCAGCAGGAAAACAGGGGGCAACTATGGCTACACCTTC. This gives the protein CASRKTGGNYGYTF.

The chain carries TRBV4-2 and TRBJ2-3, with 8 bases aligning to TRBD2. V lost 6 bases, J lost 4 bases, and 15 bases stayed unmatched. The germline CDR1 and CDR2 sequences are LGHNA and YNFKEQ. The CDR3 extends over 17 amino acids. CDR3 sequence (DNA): TGTGCCAGCAGTCCCGCCGACGTGACTAGCGTTTCAGATACGCAGTATTTT. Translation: CASSPADVTSVSDTQYF.

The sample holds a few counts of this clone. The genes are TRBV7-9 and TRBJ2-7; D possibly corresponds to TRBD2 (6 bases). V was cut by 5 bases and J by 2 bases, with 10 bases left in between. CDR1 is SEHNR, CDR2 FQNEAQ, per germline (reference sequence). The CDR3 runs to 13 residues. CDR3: CASSRSGAYEQYF. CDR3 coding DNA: TGTGCCAGCAGCCGTAGCGGTGCCTACGAGCAGTACTTC.

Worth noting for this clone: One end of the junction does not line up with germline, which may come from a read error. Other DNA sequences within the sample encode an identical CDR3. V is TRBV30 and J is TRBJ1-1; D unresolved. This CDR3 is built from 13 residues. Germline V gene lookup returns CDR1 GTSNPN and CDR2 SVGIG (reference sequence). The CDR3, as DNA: TGTGCCTGGAGTGTACAGTGGGCCACTGAGGCTTTCTTT. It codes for CAWSVQWATEAFF.

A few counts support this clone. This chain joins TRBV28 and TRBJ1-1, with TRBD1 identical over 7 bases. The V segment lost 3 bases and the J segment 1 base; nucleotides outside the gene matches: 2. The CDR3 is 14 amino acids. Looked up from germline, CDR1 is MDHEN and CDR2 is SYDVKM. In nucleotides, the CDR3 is TGTGCCAGCAGTTTTACAGGGGCGAACACTGAAGCTTTCTTT. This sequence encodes CASSFTGANTEAFF.

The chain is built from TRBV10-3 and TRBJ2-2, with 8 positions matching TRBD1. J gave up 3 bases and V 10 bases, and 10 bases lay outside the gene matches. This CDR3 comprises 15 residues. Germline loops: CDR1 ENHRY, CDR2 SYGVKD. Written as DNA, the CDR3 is TGTGCCACCGAAGACAGGGGATGGTACACCGGGGAGCTGTTTTTT. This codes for CATEDRGWYTGELFF.

CDR3 nucleotide sequence: TGCAGCGTCGACAACCTTAGCGGGAGGGCCATAAATGAGCAGTTCTTC. This encodes CSVDNLSGRAINEQFF. The chain employs TRBV29-1 and TRBJ2-1; TRBD2 matches at 11 bases. V lost 6 bases to trimming and J lost 7 bases; unmatched junction nucleotides: 14. The germline CDR1 and CDR2 sequences are SQVTM and ANQGSEA. CDR3 size: 16 residues.

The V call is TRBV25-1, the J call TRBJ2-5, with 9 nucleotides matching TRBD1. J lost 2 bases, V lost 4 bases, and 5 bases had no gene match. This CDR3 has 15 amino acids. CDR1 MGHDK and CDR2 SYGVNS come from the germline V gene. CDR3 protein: CASSAMTGGQETQYF. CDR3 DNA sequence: TGTGCCAGCAGTGCCATGACAGGGGGTCAAGAGACCCAGTACTTC. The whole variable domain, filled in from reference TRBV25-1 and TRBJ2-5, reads EADIYQTPRYLVIGTGKKITLECSQTMGHDKMYWYQQDPGMELHLIHYSYGVNSTEKGDLSSESTVSRIRTEHFPLTLESARPSHTSQYLCASSAMTGGQETQYFGPGTRLLVL.

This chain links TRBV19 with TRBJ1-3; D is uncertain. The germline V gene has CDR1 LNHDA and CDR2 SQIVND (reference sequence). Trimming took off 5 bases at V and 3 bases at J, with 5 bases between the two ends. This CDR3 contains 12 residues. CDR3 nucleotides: TGTGCCAGTAGTCCGGTTGGAAACACCATATATTTT. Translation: CASSPVGNTIYF.

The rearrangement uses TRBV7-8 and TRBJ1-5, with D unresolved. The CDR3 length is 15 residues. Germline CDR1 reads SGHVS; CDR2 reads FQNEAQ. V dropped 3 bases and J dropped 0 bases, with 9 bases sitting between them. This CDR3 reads CASSFGRDSNQPQHF. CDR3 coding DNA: TGTGCCAGCAGCTTCGGACGGGATAGCAATCAGCCCCAGCATTTT.

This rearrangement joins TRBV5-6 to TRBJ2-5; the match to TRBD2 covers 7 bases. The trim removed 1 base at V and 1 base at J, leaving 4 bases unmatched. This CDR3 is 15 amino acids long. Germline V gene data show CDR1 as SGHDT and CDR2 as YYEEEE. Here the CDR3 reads CASSLWGEGQETQYF. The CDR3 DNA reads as TGTGCCAGCAGCTTGTGGGGGGAGGGCCAAGAGACCCAGTACTTC.